This is a list of T cell receptor beta chains from one sample in a study of shared clonotypes between healthy human individuals. Sequenced by immunoSEQ multiplex PCR; TCRdb stores in-frame clones only, minus some. The sample comprises 300,000 or so clones, approximately 79% of which are singletons, and about 9.4% rests with the top ten. Input material: memory CD4+ T cells sorted from blood. The receptors were gathered from a man aged 25 to 40 in good health. The CDR3 runs from the conserved cysteine through the conserved F or W. A D gene is named only where the DNA matches it firmly. Clone size, where shown, is once, few, many, or a class for clones that have expanded.

j_gene: TRBJ1-5
d_gene: TRBD1
abundance: .
v_gene: TRBV5-4
CDR3nt: TGTGCCAGCAGCCGACAGGGTGGAGATCAGCCCCAGCATTTT
CDR3aa: CASSRQGGDQPQHF

j_gene: TRBJ1-1
d_gene: .
abundance: .
v_gene: TRBV6-5
CDR3nt: TGTGCCAGCAAGAGCCCAATGAACACTGAAGCTTTCTTT
CDR3aa: CASKSPMNTEAFF

j_gene: TRBJ1-1
d_gene: .
abundance: .
v_gene: TRBV5-1
CDR3nt: TGCGCCAGCAGCTCATTCGACACAAACACTGAAGCTTTCTTT
CDR3aa: CASSSFDTNTEAFF

j_gene: TRBJ2-3
d_gene: .
abundance: .
v_gene: TRBV2
CDR3nt: TGTGCCAGCAGTACACCGGATCCGGGTACCCGCCCGACATATTTT
CDR3aa: CASSTPDPGTRPTYF

j_gene: TRBJ2-3
d_gene: TRBD2
abundance: .
v_gene: TRBV2
CDR3nt: TGTGCCGGCCAACCCTCTCGACTAGCGGGCACGAATACGCAGTATTTT
CDR3aa: CAGQPSRLAGTNTQYF

j_gene: TRBJ1-1
d_gene: .
abundance: few
v_gene: TRBV7-2
CDR3nt: TGTGCCAGCAGCTCCTACGCGAACACTGAAGCTTTCTTT
CDR3aa: CASSSYANTEAFF

j_gene: TRBJ1-5
d_gene: .
abundance: .
v_gene: TRBV18
CDR3nt: TGTGCCAGCTCACCAGGCAGGGAGGGCAATCAGCCCCAGCATTTT
CDR3aa: CASSPGREGNQPQHF

j_gene: TRBJ2-3
d_gene: .
abundance: few
v_gene: TRBV7-2
CDR3nt: TGTGCCAGCATCAAAGGTGGTTCCACAGATACGCAGTATTTT
CDR3aa: CASIKGGSTDTQYF

j_gene: TRBJ2-5
d_gene: TRBD2
abundance: .
v_gene: TRBV5-5
CDR3nt: TGTGCCAGCAGCTATCTGGGCGGGGGAGAGACCCAGTACTTC
CDR3aa: CASSYLGGGETQYF

j_gene: TRBJ2-3
d_gene: TRBD2
abundance: .
v_gene: TRBV4-1
CDR3nt: TGCGCCAGCAGCCAAGATCGGGTAGGACTAGCAGCAGATACGCAGTATTTT
CDR3aa: CASSQDRVGLAADTQYF

j_gene: TRBJ2-3
d_gene: .
abundance: .
v_gene: TRBV5-5
CDR3nt: TGTGCCAGCAGCTTGGTCGGGACAGATACGCAGTATTTT
CDR3aa: CASSLVGTDTQYF

j_gene: TRBJ2-1
d_gene: .
abundance: .
v_gene: TRBV6-1
CDR3nt: TGTGCCAGCACACCAGGGGACTCCTACAATGAGCAGTTCTTC
CDR3aa: CASTPGDSYNEQFF

j_gene: TRBJ2-7
d_gene: .
abundance: .
v_gene: TRBV2
CDR3nt: TGTGCCAGCAGTGAAGCCCGGGCTTACTCCTACGAGCAGTACTTC
CDR3aa: CASSEARAYSYEQYF

j_gene: TRBJ1-2
d_gene: .
abundance: .
v_gene: TRBV2
CDR3nt: TGTGCCAGCAGTGTTACGGCCGGAGCTAACTATGGCTACACCTTC
CDR3aa: CASSVTAGANYGYTF

j_gene: TRBJ2-1
d_gene: .
abundance: .
v_gene: TRBV29-1
CDR3nt: TGCAGCGCCCGACCGGCTCCCCAGGGCTCCTACAATGAGCAGTTCTTC
CDR3aa: CSARPAPQGSYNEQFF

j_gene: TRBJ1-5
d_gene: .
abundance: .
v_gene: TRBV7-9
CDR3nt: TGTGCCAGCAGCTTAGACGCCTCAGGGCCCCAGCATTTT
CDR3aa: CASSLDASGPQHF

j_gene: TRBJ1-5
d_gene: TRBD1
abundance: .
v_gene: TRBV7-9
CDR3nt: TGTGCCAGCAGCTCAGGACAGGGTGATCAGCCCCAGCATTTT
CDR3aa: CASSSGQGDQPQHF

j_gene: TRBJ2-1
d_gene: .
abundance: .
v_gene: TRBV9
CDR3nt: TGTGCCAGCAGCGTAGCGGCGGGGTCCTACAATGAGCAGTTCTTC
CDR3aa: CASSVAAGSYNEQFF

j_gene: TRBJ2-5
d_gene: .
abundance: once
v_gene: TRBV2
CDR3nt: TGTGCCAGCATTTACGTCCAAGAGACCCAGTACTTC
CDR3aa: CASIYVQETQYF

j_gene: TRBJ2-3
d_gene: TRBD2
abundance: .
v_gene: TRBV18
CDR3nt: TGTGCCAGCTCACCTGACGAGCGGGAGGGCTCCCGGCAGTATTTT
CDR3aa: CASSPDEREGSRQYF

j_gene: TRBJ2-2
d_gene: TRBD2
abundance: .
v_gene: TRBV11-2
CDR3nt: TGTGCCAGCAGCTTAGTGGGCGGGAGTACGACCGGGGAGCTGTTTTTT
CDR3aa: CASSLVGGSTTGELFF

j_gene: TRBJ2-7
d_gene: TRBD1
abundance: .
v_gene: TRBV28
CDR3nt: TGTGCCAGCAGTTTAGGACAGGGGGGCGAGCAGTACTTC
CDR3aa: CASSLGQGGEQYF

j_gene: TRBJ2-5
d_gene: .
abundance: .
v_gene: TRBV5-1
CDR3nt: TGCGCCAGCAGCAGAGACAGAGCCCAAGAGACCCAGTACTTC
CDR3aa: CASSRDRAQETQYF

j_gene: TRBJ1-5
d_gene: .
abundance: .
v_gene: TRBV2
CDR3nt: TGTGCCAGCAGTGAACCAAGGGACGATCAGCCCCAGCATTTT
CDR3aa: CASSEPRDDQPQHF

j_gene: TRBJ2-7
d_gene: TRBD2
abundance: .
v_gene: TRBV5-1
CDR3nt: TGCGCCAGCAGCCCAGGACTAGCCAAGGGGGAGCAGTACTTC
CDR3aa: CASSPGLAKGEQYF

j_gene: TRBJ2-4
d_gene: TRBD2
abundance: .
v_gene: TRBV7-8
CDR3nt: TGTGCCAGCAGCTTAGTACTAGCGGGAAACATTCAGTACTTC
CDR3aa: CASSLVLAGNIQYF

j_gene: TRBJ1-1
d_gene: .
abundance: .
v_gene: TRBV4-1
CDR3nt: TGCGCCAGCAGCCAAAGGGGGAGGGCTTTCTTT
CDR3aa: CASSQRGRAFF

j_gene: TRBJ2-7
d_gene: .
abundance: .
v_gene: TRBV4-2
CDR3nt: TGTGCCAGCAGCCCACAACCGGTCAGCTACGAGCAGTACTTC
CDR3aa: CASSPQPVSYEQYF

j_gene: TRBJ2-6
d_gene: .
abundance: few
v_gene: TRBV2
CDR3nt: TGTGCCAGCAAGGACAGAAACTCTGGGGCCAACGTCCTGACTTTC
CDR3aa: CASKDRNSGANVLTF

j_gene: TRBJ2-1
d_gene: TRBD1
abundance: .
v_gene: TRBV5-4
CDR3nt: TGTGCCAGCAGCCCAGGACAGGGGTACAATGAGCAGTTCTTC
CDR3aa: CASSPGQGYNEQFF

j_gene: TRBJ2-5
d_gene: TRBD1
abundance: .
v_gene: TRBV28
CDR3nt: TGTGCCAGCAGTAACCTCGGGACAGGTCAAGAGACCCAGTACTTC
CDR3aa: CASSNLGTGQETQYF

j_gene: TRBJ1-5
d_gene: TRBD1
abundance: once
v_gene: TRBV28
CDR3nt: TGTGCCACCAAGACAGGGGGGGTCGATCAGCCCCAGCATTTT
CDR3aa: CATKTGGVDQPQHF

j_gene: TRBJ2-1
d_gene: .
abundance: .
v_gene: TRBV11-3
CDR3nt: TGTGCCAGCAGCCCCCGGGGGAATGCGGGATTATTCAATGAGCAGTTCTTC
CDR3aa: CASSPRGNAGLFNEQFF

j_gene: TRBJ2-7
d_gene: .
abundance: few
v_gene: TRBV5-1
CDR3nt: TGCGCCAGCAGCTTGGGGCGTGACTACGAGCAGTACTTC
CDR3aa: CASSLGRDYEQYF

j_gene: TRBJ1-4
d_gene: .
abundance: few
v_gene: TRBV29-1
CDR3nt: TGCAGCGTCGGCTCTCTCAGGGGAGGTGAAAAACTGTTTTTT
CDR3aa: CSVGSLRGGEKLFF

j_gene: TRBJ1-1
d_gene: TRBD1
abundance: many
v_gene: TRBV7-9
CDR3nt: TGTGCCAGCAGCTTGGACAGGGCGGCGGATGAAGCTTTCTTT
CDR3aa: CASSLDRAADEAFF

j_gene: TRBJ1-1
d_gene: .
abundance: .
v_gene: TRBV7-9
CDR3nt: TGTGCCAGCAGCTTATTGGACAGACACACTGAAGCTTTCTTT
CDR3aa: CASSLLDRHTEAFF

j_gene: TRBJ2-5
d_gene: .
abundance: .
v_gene: TRBV5-4
CDR3nt: TGTGCCAGCAGCTTTAACCAGGATAGCCAAGAGACCCAGTACTTC
CDR3aa: CASSFNQDSQETQYF

j_gene: TRBJ2-3
d_gene: TRBD2
abundance: once
v_gene: TRBV27
CDR3nt: TGTGCCAGCATCAATCTAGCGGGAGGTGCAGATACGCAGTATTTT
CDR3aa: CASINLAGGADTQYF

j_gene: TRBJ2-7
d_gene: .
abundance: .
v_gene: TRBV5-4
CDR3nt: TGTGCCAGCAGCTTTGCAGGACAGCCCCCCTACGAGCAGTACTTC
CDR3aa: CASSFAGQPPYEQYF

j_gene: TRBJ1-4
d_gene: TRBD1
abundance: .
v_gene: TRBV5-1
CDR3nt: TGCGCCAGCAGCTCCGGACAGGGTGGATTCCTGTTTTTT
CDR3aa: CASSSGQGGFLFF

j_gene: TRBJ2-2
d_gene: .
abundance: .
v_gene: TRBV11-2
CDR3nt: TGTGCCAGCAGCTCGTACCGGGGAACCGGGGAGCTGTTTTTT
CDR3aa: CASSSYRGTGELFF

j_gene: TRBJ2-6
d_gene: TRBD1
abundance: few
v_gene: TRBV5-1
CDR3nt: TGCGCCAGCAGCTATCCGGGACAGGGAGGAACTGGGGCCAACGTCCTGACTTTC
CDR3aa: CASSYPGQGGTGANVLTF

j_gene: TRBJ2-3
d_gene: TRBD2
abundance: .
v_gene: TRBV5-4
CDR3nt: TGTGCCAGCAGCCCGGGACTAGCGGGCTACACAGATACGCAGTATTTT
CDR3aa: CASSPGLAGYTDTQYF

j_gene: TRBJ2-1
d_gene: TRBD2
abundance: .
v_gene: TRBV10-3
CDR3nt: TGTGCCATCAGTGAGTCTCTAGCGGCTTCCTACAATGAGCAGTTCTTC
CDR3aa: CAISESLAASYNEQFF

j_gene: TRBJ2-3
d_gene: .
abundance: many
v_gene: TRBV5-1
CDR3nt: TGCGCCAGCAGCTTGGCCTTTGTGGGGGATACGCAGTATTTT
CDR3aa: CASSLAFVGDTQYF

j_gene: TRBJ2-1
d_gene: .
abundance: few
v_gene: TRBV2
CDR3nt: TGTGCCAGCAGTGAAGCGCGGCCAAATGAGCAGTTCTTC
CDR3aa: CASSEARPNEQFF

j_gene: TRBJ2-7
d_gene: TRBD1
abundance: .
v_gene: TRBV7-2
CDR3nt: TGTGCCAGCAGCCAGTCACAGGGGGCCTTGGGGGAGCAGTACTTC
CDR3aa: CASSQSQGALGEQYF

j_gene: TRBJ1-2
d_gene: .
abundance: .
v_gene: TRBV19
CDR3nt: TGTGCCAGTAGTATCGCGCGGCCGAACTATGGCTACACCTTC
CDR3aa: CASSIARPNYGYTF

j_gene: TRBJ1-5
d_gene: .
abundance: once
v_gene: TRBV19
CDR3nt: TGTGCCAGTAGTATGCGGCAGAGCAATCAGCCCCAGCATTTT
CDR3aa: CASSMRQSNQPQHF

j_gene: TRBJ2-1
d_gene: TRBD2
abundance: .
v_gene: TRBV5-4
CDR3nt: TGTGCCAGCAGCGGTCTAGCGGGAGCCCTATCCTACAATGAGCAGTTCTTC
CDR3aa: CASSGLAGALSYNEQFF

j_gene: TRBJ2-3
d_gene: .
abundance: once
v_gene: TRBV10-2
CDR3nt: TGCGCATCAGCCGTTGGGGGAGATACGCAGTATTTT
CDR3aa: CASAVGGDTQYF

j_gene: TRBJ2-7
d_gene: TRBD2
abundance: many
v_gene: TRBV19
CDR3nt: TGTGCCAGTAGTAGCCTGACTAGCGGGAGACCCTACGAGCAGTACTTC
CDR3aa: CASSSLTSGRPYEQYF